What follows is one T cell receptor beta chain and its context. What it binds is unknown. The entry originates in a study of post-analysis software for immune sequencing data. Study-wide findings and caveats: Strong same-batch co-clustering of samples appeared with F measure clustering. Significantly lower normalized Chao1 diversity was seen in multiple sclerosis patients than in controls.

Incorporated into the TCR beta cDNA libraries were unique molecular identifiers, which served to reduce PCR and sequencing biases. Via MiXCR, TCRdb re-called the PCR reads, giving one row per CDR3 protein. This repertoire shows some 700,000 distinct CDR3 sequences, about 60% found once; its top ten account for approximately 11%. Sequenced input: blood. The sequence was collected from a girl aged 2 to 9 with multiple sclerosis.

CDR3 amino acids: CSARDPSGANVLTF. The CDR3 DNA is TGCAGTGCTAGAGATCCGTCTGGGGCCAACGTCCTGACTTTC. This chain connects TRBV20-1 to TRBJ2-6; D ambiguous. The germline V gene encodes CDR1 DFQATT and CDR2 SNEGSKA (reference sequence). Trimming shortened V by 0 bases and J by 1 base, and 4 bases separated the two germline ends. This CDR3 contains 14 residues.